One and the same sample provided the 27 T cell receptor beta chains below, sequenced in a study of spatial heterogeneity in lung cancer. TCRdb re-called the 5' RACE reads with MiXCR, one entry per CDR3 protein. The sample records about 92,000 distinct CDR3 sequences, approximately 12% being singletons. As for time point: sample taken at primary tumor resection. Source: PBMCs, taken at surgery. The receptors originated from a male donor with early-stage non-small cell lung cancer.

The rearrangement links TRBV3-1 to TRBJ2-2, with 7 bases aligning to TRBD1. The CDR3 has 16 residues. CDR1 LGHDT and CDR2 YNNKEL come from the germline V gene (reference sequence). The V gene end was trimmed by 4 bases and the J gene end by 3 bases; junction bases not matched to a gene: 8. CDR3 loop: CASSLLTGTDTGELFF. DNA for the CDR3: TGTGCCAGCAGCCTTCTGACAGGGACCGACACCGGGGAGCTGTTTTTT.

This clonotype came up many times. CDR3 residues: CSARLGGSLYEQYF. In nucleotides, the CDR3 is TGCAGTGCCCGACTTGGGGGCTCCCTCTACGAGCAGTACTTC. The V call is TRBV20-1, the J call TRBJ2-7, with D possibly matching TRBD1 (6 bases). Trimming cost V 6 bases and J 3 bases, with 18 bases left between them. The CDR3 runs 14 residues. Germline V gives CDR1 DFQATT, CDR2 SNEGSKA (reference sequence).

This rearrangement joins TRBV29-1 to TRBJ2-3; D gene uncertain. The germline V gene encodes CDR1 SQVTM and CDR2 ANQGSEA. Trimming stripped 5 bases from V and 4 bases from J, with 13 bases between. The CDR3 runs 13 residues. For the CDR3, the DNA is TGCAGCGTTACTCCTGGGGTTGCAGATACGCAGTATTTT. The encoded protein is CSVTPGVADTQYF.

This clonotype has ten or more counts. This sequence joins TRBV7-2 and TRBJ1-1; D not resolved. Trimming cost V 2 bases and J 1 base, with 11 bases left between them. CDR3 length: 15 residues. CDR1 and CDR2 from the germline V gene are SGHTA and FQGNSA. The CDR3 DNA follows: TGTGCCAGCAGCTTATTTATGGCAGAGAACACTGAAGCTTTCTTT. This gives the protein CASSLFMAENTEAFF.

This clonotype was recorded at least ten times. For the CDR3, the DNA is TGTGCCAGCAGCTTGCTTGGACTAGCGGGAGAAAAGGAGACCCAGTACTTC. Protein product: CASSLLGLAGEKETQYF. The chain couples TRBV5-6 to TRBJ2-5; 13 bases map to TRBD2. The CDR3 has 17 amino acids. V was clipped by 1 base and J by 5 bases; unmatched bases: 8. CDR1 is SGHDT and CDR2 is YYEEEE in the germline V gene. Together with reference TRBV5-6 and TRBJ2-5, the CDR3 gives the full variable domain: DAGVTQSPTHLIKTRGQQVTLRCSPKSGHDTVSWYQQALGQGPQFIFQYYEEEERQRGNFPDRFSGHQFPNYSSELNVNALLLGDSALYLCASSLLGLAGEKETQYFGPGTRLLVL.

The V call is TRBV7-9, the J call TRBJ1-1; perhaps TRBD1 as D (6 bases). CDR1 is SEHNR, CDR2 FQNEAQ, per germline (reference sequence). V lost 5 bases, J lost 4 bases, and 23 bases lay in between. The CDR3 sequence is 17 residues long. The CDR3 sequence: CASSPTDRRIRSTEAFF. CDR3 nucleotide sequence: TGTGCCAGCAGCCCAACTGACAGGAGGATACGAAGCACTGAAGCTTTCTTT.

This clonotype appeared many times. The gene calls are TRBV28 and TRBJ2-1; D is unresolved. V shed 7 bases and J shed 6 bases, with 16 bases lying between them. CDR3 length equals 14 residues. Germline V CDR1 and CDR2: MDHEN, SYDVKM. CDR3: CASTNLLRPNEQFF. CDR3 in DNA: TGTGCCAGCACCAACCTACTGCGGCCCAATGAGCAGTTCTTC.

This clonotype showed up just once. The rearrangement uses TRBV15 and TRBJ1-1, with a weak D call TRBD1 (5 bases). Germline V gene data show CDR1 as LNHNV and CDR2 as YYDKDF (reference sequence). This CDR3 has 15 residues. Trimming cost V 0 bases and J 1 base, with 9 bases left between them. CDR3: CATSRDRARNTEAFF. The CDR3 DNA follows: TGTGCCACCAGCAGAGACAGGGCGAGGAACACTGAAGCTTTCTTT.

This clonotype showed up just a few times. The chain has TRBV27 and TRBJ2-3, with D hard to call. The length of the CDR3 is 12 residues. The germline CDR1 and CDR2 sequences are MNHEY and SMNVEV (reference sequence). Trimming cost V 6 bases and J 10 bases, with 14 bases left between them. The CDR3 loop is CASSKLGRAQYF. In nucleotides, the CDR3 is TGTGCCAGCAGCAAACTGGGCCGTGCGCAGTATTTT.

There are a few counts of this clonotype. The V gene is TRBV3-1, the J gene TRBJ1-2, with TRBD1 matching over 9 bases. The V and J ends lost 3 bases and 4 bases, in that order; junction bases with no gene match: 6. Germline CDR1 LGHDT, CDR2 YNNKEL (reference sequence). This CDR3 region has 15 residues. CDR3 in DNA: TGTGCCAGCAGCCAGAGACAGGGGGACATCTATGGCTACACCTTC. This translates into CASSQRQGDIYGYTF.

This clonotype was found many times. The chain joins TRBV9 to TRBJ2-1, with 9 bases that match TRBD2. The CDR3 extends over 16 amino acids. The V gene end was trimmed by 0 bases and the J gene end by 3 bases; junction bases not matched to a gene: 4. Looked up from germline, CDR1 is SGDLS and CDR2 is YYNGEE. CDR3 DNA: TGTGCCAGCAGCGTAGGGCGGGAGGGCCGCTACAATGAGCAGTTCTTC. Protein sequence: CASSVGREGRYNEQFF.

This clonotype has more than one count but fewer than ten. The genes are TRBV30 and TRBJ1-6; D not certain. Germline V gives CDR1 GTSNPN, CDR2 SVGIG (reference sequence). Trimming left V 4 bases short and J 10 bases short, with 17 bases between. This CDR3 is built from 14 residues. CDR3 sequence (DNA): TGTGCCTGGAATAAAAGACGGTCTACCTCACCCCTCCACTTT. It translates to CAWNKRRSTSPLHF.

This chain uses TRBV5-1 with TRBJ2-1, with 10 bases fitting TRBD1. The junction had 6 bases not matched to a gene; V was cut back by 6 bases and J by 3 bases. Germline CDR1 reads SGHRS; CDR2 reads YFSETQ. The CDR3 is made up of 15 amino acids. The DNA of the CDR3 is TGCGCCAGCATCAAGGACAGGGGGATCTACAATGAGCAGTTCTTC. Protein: CASIKDRGIYNEQFF. The whole variable domain, remainder taken from reference TRBV5-1 and TRBJ2-1, is KAGVTQTPRYLIKTRGQQVTLSCSPISGHRSVSWYQQTPGQGLQFLFEYFSETQRNKGNFPGRFSGRQFSNSRSEMNVSTLELGDSALYLCASIKDRGIYNEQFFGPGTRLTVL.

In this sample, this clonotype turned up a few times. The chain couples TRBV4-1 to TRBJ1-4; 9 bases are shared with TRBD1. This CDR3 comprises 16 residues. Germline V CDR1 and CDR2: MGHRA, YSYEKL. V lost 2 bases and J lost 7; bases outside the gene matches: 8. The CDR3 DNA is TGCGCCAGCAGCCAAATCCCCGGGACAGGGTTTGAAAAACTGTTTTTT. It specifies CASSQIPGTGFEKLFF.

This clonotype came up a few times. The rearrangement joins TRBV27 to TRBJ2-3; TRBD2 matches 9 bases. V was pared by 1 base and J by 3 bases, with 14 bases of the junction left unmatched. The germline gives CDR1 MNHEY, CDR2 SMNVEV (reference sequence). The CDR3 is 19 residues long. The chain's CDR3 is CASSLLESWRGGRTDTQYF. CDR3 bases: TGTGCCAGCAGTTTATTGGAGTCTTGGCGGGGGGGTAGGACAGATACGCAGTATTTT.

As for this clonotype: This sequence may be a read error, since a much larger clone differs from it by one base. The conserved phenylalanine or tryptophan normally closing the CDR3 is absent here, so this likely arose from a read error. The chain recombines TRBV5-1 with TRBJ2-7; possible D gene TRBD2, 5 bases. CDR1 is SGHRS, CDR2 YFSETQ, per germline. Trimming shortened V by 1 base and J by 3 bases, and 8 bases separated the two germline ends. The CDR3 has 13 amino acids. The CDR3 DNA follows: TGCGCCAGCAGCTTGACGGGGAACTACGAGCAGTACTCC. Its protein is CASSLTGNYEQYS.

The chain couples TRBV24-1 to TRBJ2-3; 12 bases are shared with TRBD2. There are 16 residues in the CDR3. Trimming at V came to 11 bases and at J to 6 bases, leaving 14 bases not matched to a gene. CDR1 is KGHDR, CDR2 SFDVKD, per germline. The CDR3 protein is CASSLGLAGNGDTQYF. CDR3 bases: TGTGCCAGCAGCTTAGGACTAGCGGGAAACGGGGATACGCAGTATTTT.

V gene TRBV30 combines with J gene TRBJ2-2, with 8 positions matching TRBD1. V was clipped by 5 bases and J by 6 bases; unmatched bases: 2. The CDR3 sequence is 12 residues long. Per germline, CDR1 GTSNPN and CDR2 SVGIG (reference sequence). CDR3 in amino acids: CAWGTGAGELFF. DNA for the CDR3: TGTGCCTGGGGGACAGGTGCCGGGGAGCTGTTTTTT.

In its sample, this clonotype was seen many times. The chain carries TRBV10-3 and TRBJ2-1; D is uncertain. Trimming removed 1 base at V and 7 bases at J, with 5 bases between. The CDR3 length is 12 residues. From germline, CDR1 is ENHRY and CDR2 SYGVKD. Here the CDR3 DNA reads TGTGCCATCAGTGAGTACTTTAATGAGCAGTTCTTC. This sequence encodes CAISEYFNEQFF.

The chain employs TRBV20-1 and TRBJ2-7, with 9 bases lining up with TRBD1. From germline, CDR1 is DFQATT and CDR2 SNEGSKA (reference sequence). Trimming cost V 6 bases and J 2 bases; bases outside gene matches: 5. There are 13 residues in the CDR3. CDR3 sequence: CSAYGQGTYEQYF. CDR3 DNA: TGCAGTGCCTACGGACAGGGGACCTACGAGCAGTACTTC.

This clonotype came up a few times. This chain links TRBV2 with TRBJ2-5, with 9 bases aligning to TRBD1. CDR3 length: 15 residues. V lost 6 bases, J lost 5 bases, and 10 bases stayed unmatched. Germline loops: CDR1 SNHLY, CDR2 FYNNEI. This CDR3 is CASSQQGQGMETQYF. The CDR3 DNA sequence: TGTGCCAGCAGCCAACAGGGACAGGGTATGGAGACCCAGTACTTC.

This clonotype was picked up a small number of times. V gene TRBV7-6 combines with J gene TRBJ2-3; TRBD1 agrees at 9 bases. From germline, CDR1 is SGHVS and CDR2 FNYEAQ. The CDR3 spans 15 residues. The V and J ends lost 5 bases and 4 bases, in that order; junction bases with no gene match: 7. CDR3 sequence: CASSQGQGGPDTQYF. Here the CDR3 DNA reads TGTGCCAGCAGCCAGGGACAGGGTGGGCCAGATACGCAGTATTTT.

The CDR3, as DNA: TGTGCCAGCAGCCGATTGGGGACTAGCGCCTCCTACGAGCAGTACTTC. This codes for CASSRLGTSASYEQYF. J is TRBJ2-7 and V is TRBV7-9; TRBD2 matches at 10 bases. The CDR3 spans 16 residues. Germline V lookup: CDR1 SEHNR, CDR2 FQNEAQ (reference sequence). The trim removed 5 bases at V and 0 bases at J, leaving 7 bases unmatched.

The sample holds a few counts of this clonotype. The J gene is TRBJ1-1, the V gene TRBV18, with D unclear. Trimming took 5 bases from V and 8 from J, leaving 9 bases between them. Per germline, CDR1 KGHSH and CDR2 LQKENI. This CDR3 contains 11 residues. The CDR3 loop is CASSAGYEAFF. The DNA of the CDR3 is TGTGCCAGCTCAGCGGGGTACGAAGCTTTCTTT.

This chain joins TRBV7-2 and TRBJ2-2; D call uncertain. V was pared by 6 bases and J by 3 bases, with 14 bases between. This CDR3 is 15 amino acids long. The germline CDR1 and CDR2 sequences are SGHTA and FQGNSA. The CDR3 region is CASSRWSSDTGELFF. The CDR3 region has the DNA TGTGCCAGCAGTCGATGGAGTTCCGACACCGGGGAGCTGTTTTTT.

The gene calls are TRBV5-1 and TRBJ2-1; D may be TRBD2 (6 bases). Deletions cut 0 bases from V and 3 bases from J, with 7 bases between. Looked up from germline, CDR1 is SGHRS and CDR2 is YFSETQ. The CDR3 sequence is 14 residues long. CDR3 in amino acids: CASSLASDYNEQFF. The CDR3 coding sequence is TGCGCCAGCAGCTTGGCTAGCGACTACAATGAGCAGTTCTTC.

This clonotype turned up a few times. V is TRBV4-2 and J is TRBJ2-5; D unclear. The CDR3 has 14 residues. V was pared by 0 bases and J by 8 bases, with 13 bases between. Germline V gene lookup returns CDR1 LGHNA and CDR2 YNFKEQ. The CDR3 here is CASSQDKSVETQYF. The DNA of the CDR3 is TGTGCCAGCAGCCAAGATAAGTCCGTTGAAACCCAGTACTTC.